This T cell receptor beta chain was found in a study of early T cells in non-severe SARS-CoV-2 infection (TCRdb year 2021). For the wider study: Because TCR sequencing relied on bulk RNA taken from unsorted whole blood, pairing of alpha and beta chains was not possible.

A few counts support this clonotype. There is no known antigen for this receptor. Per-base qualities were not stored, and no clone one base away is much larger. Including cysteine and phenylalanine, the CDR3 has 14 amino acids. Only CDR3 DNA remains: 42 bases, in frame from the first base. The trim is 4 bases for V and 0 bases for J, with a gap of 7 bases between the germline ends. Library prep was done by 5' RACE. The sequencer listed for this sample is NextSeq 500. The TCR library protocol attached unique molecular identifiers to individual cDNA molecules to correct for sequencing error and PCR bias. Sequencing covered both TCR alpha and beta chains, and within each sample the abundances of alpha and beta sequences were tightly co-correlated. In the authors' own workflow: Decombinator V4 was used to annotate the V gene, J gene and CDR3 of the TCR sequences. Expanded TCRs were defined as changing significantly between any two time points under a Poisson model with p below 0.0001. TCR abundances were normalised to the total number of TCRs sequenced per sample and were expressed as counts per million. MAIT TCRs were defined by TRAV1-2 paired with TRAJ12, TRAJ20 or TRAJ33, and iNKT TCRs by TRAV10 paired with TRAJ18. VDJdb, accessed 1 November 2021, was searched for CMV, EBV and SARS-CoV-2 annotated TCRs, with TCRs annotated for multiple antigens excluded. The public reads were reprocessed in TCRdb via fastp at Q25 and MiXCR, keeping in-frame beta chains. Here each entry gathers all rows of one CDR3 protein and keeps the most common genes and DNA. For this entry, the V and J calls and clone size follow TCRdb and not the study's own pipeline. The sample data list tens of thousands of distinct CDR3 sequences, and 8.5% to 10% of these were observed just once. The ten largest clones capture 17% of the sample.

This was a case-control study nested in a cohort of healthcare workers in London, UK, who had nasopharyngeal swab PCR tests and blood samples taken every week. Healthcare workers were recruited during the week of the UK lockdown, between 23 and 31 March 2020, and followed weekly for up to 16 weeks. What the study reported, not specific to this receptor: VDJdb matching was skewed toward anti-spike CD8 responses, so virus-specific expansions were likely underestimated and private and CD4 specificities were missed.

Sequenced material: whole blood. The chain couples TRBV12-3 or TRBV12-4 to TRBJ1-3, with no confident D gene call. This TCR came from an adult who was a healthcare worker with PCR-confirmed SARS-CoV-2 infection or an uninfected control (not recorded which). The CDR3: CASSSWGSGNTIYF. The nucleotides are TGTGCCAGCAGTTCGTGGGGCTCTGGAAACACCATATATTTT.